This entry is about one T cell receptor (beta chain). The data are from a study of blood T cell repertoires in COVID-19. In the study overall: Sites in the United States, Italy and Spain provided acute and convalescent COVID-19 samples. T cells, B-cell-depleted T cells, or PBMCs supplied cDNA or gDNA.

In the authors' workflow: Estimated nucleated cell counts came from reference gene primer amplification. Method: immunoSEQ multiplex PCR; TCRdb's copy keeps in-frame clones and lacks some. Clone size and the V and J calls come from that table; the DNA yielded D and trimming. This sample has about 150,000 clones, with less than 90% found just once. CDR3 length: 16 residues. Germline CDR1 LNHDA, CDR2 SQIVND (reference sequence). Trimming at V came to 6 bases and at J to 2 bases, leaving 10 bases not matched to a gene. Seattle's enrolled individuals joined amid active infection and were then monitored longitudinally.

The sequence was collected from a young man with COVID-19, enrolled during active disease. The sequenced material came from peripheral blood. The rearrangement uses TRBV19 and TRBJ2-5; 9 positions agree with TRBD2. The CDR3 protein is CASRTAGTSSQETQYF. The CDR3 DNA is TGTGCCAGTAGGACCGCCGGGACTAGCAGTCAAGAGACCCAGTACTTC.